One sample yielded the 18 T cell receptor beta chains listed below, sequenced in a study of blood T cells in healthy people across ages. Through a sample-barcoded 5' primer and a J-beta primer mix, a second PCR was run for roughly 6 to 12 cycles. TCRdb re-analysed the 5' RACE reads in MiXCR, keeping a single row per CDR3 protein. The sample lists about 840,000 distinct CDR3 sequences; under 35% were seen once. The data also belong to a second study, concerning T cells of mothers and their children.

Specimen: blood. These receptors came from a woman between 35 and 50 years old in good health.

Ten or more counts support this clonotype. V and J are TRBV13 and TRBJ1-2, with D maybe TRBD1 (5 bases). The germline V gene has CDR1 PRHDT and CDR2 FYEKMQ (reference sequence). The germline V and J ends were trimmed by 1 base and 2 bases, with 14 bases remaining between them. The CDR3 loop spans 16 amino acids. CDR3 protein: CASSLVGSRGNYGYTF. DNA for the CDR3: TGTGCCAGCAGCTTAGTAGGCTCGCGGGGGAACTATGGCTACACCTTC.

This clonotype occurred many times. The chain combines TRBV29-1 with TRBJ2-7; D might be TRBD2 (6 bases). Germline V gives CDR1 SQVTM, CDR2 ANQGSEA. Trimming removed 4 bases at V and 0 bases at J, with 13 bases between. The CDR3 runs 14 residues. The CDR3 sequence is CSVGVRAGSYEQYF. Here the CDR3 DNA reads TGCAGCGTTGGAGTGAGAGCGGGCTCCTACGAGCAGTACTTC.

This sequence joins TRBV27 and TRBJ2-1, with TRBD1 as a possible D gene (6 bases). V shed 6 bases and J shed 5 bases, with 26 bases lying between them. This CDR3 is 18 amino acids long. CDR1 is MNHEY, CDR2 SMNVEV, per germline (reference sequence). CDR3 DNA sequence: TGTGCCAGCAGCTCATTCACAGGGCAGGGTCCCCTACACAATGAGCAGTTCTTC. Amino acid sequence: CASSSFTGQGPLHNEQFF.

V usage is TRBV28 and J usage is TRBJ2-5; 7 bases are shared with TRBD1. The CDR3 is made up of 14 amino acids. V lost 3 bases to trimming and J lost 5 bases; unmatched junction nucleotides: 6. Germline CDR1 and CDR2: MDHEN and SYDVKM. The CDR3 sequence: CASSFNRGRETQYF. The CDR3 nucleotides are TGTGCCAGCAGTTTTAACAGGGGCCGGGAGACCCAGTACTTC. The variable domain in full, with the rest retrieved from reference TRBV28 and TRBJ2-5, is DVKVTQSSRYLVKRTGEKVFLECVQDMDHENMFWYRQDPGLGLRLIYFSYDVKMKEKGDIPEGYSVSREKKERFSLILESASTNQTSMYLCASSFNRGRETQYFGPGTRLLVL.

Remarks on this clonotype: A read error may explain this, as a much larger clone is one base away. The gene calls are TRBV18 and TRBJ2-5, with D possibly matching TRBD2 (6 bases). CDR1 and CDR2 from the germline V gene are KGHSH and LQKENI. V was clipped by 2 bases and J by 11 bases, with 21 bases between them. The CDR3 spans 15 residues. CDR3: CASSPGVSTRFEQYF. The CDR3 DNA reads TGTGCCAGCTCACCAGGGGTTTCGACTAGATTTGAGCAGTACTTC.

A few counts support this clonotype. This chain connects TRBV4-2 to TRBJ2-3; D call uncertain. Trimming pared 3 bases from V and 4 bases from J, leaving 14 bases between. CDR3 length: 15 residues. Germline loops: CDR1 LGHNA, CDR2 YNFKEQ. CDR3 sequence reads: CASSHLPPGPDTQYF. CDR3 sequence (DNA): TGTGCCAGCAGCCACCTACCGCCCGGCCCAGATACGCAGTATTTT.

The table lists this clonotype with a few counts. Mismatch with germline at one junction end may stem from a read error. This chain uses TRBV6-1 with TRBJ1-5, with 7 bases that match TRBD1. Germline V CDR1 and CDR2: MNHNS, SASEGT. The CDR3 spans 15 residues. CDR3 sequence reads: CASSAEGQANPPQHF. The CDR3 nucleotides are TGTGCCAGCAGTGCGGAAGGACAGGCCAATCCGCCCCAGCATTTT.

About this clonotype itself: One base separates it from a far larger clone, so it is likely a read error. The CDR3 region has the DNA TGTGCCAGCAGCCCTAGGACAGAGGGTTCCTACGAGCAGTACTTC. Translation gives CASSPRTEGSYEQYF. V is TRBV7-6 and J is TRBJ2-7; D is perhaps TRBD1 (6 bases). Looked up from germline, CDR1 is SGHVS and CDR2 is FNYEAQ. The CDR3 has 15 amino acids. V dropped 5 bases and J dropped 1 base, with 15 bases sitting between them. The whole variable domain, remainder taken from reference TRBV7-6 and TRBJ2-7, is GAGVSQSPRYKVTKRGQDVALRCDPISGHVSLYWYRQALGQGPEFLTYFNYEAQQDKSGLPNDRFSAERPEGSISTLTIQRTEQRDSAMYRCASSPRTEGSYEQYFGPGTRLTVT.

Points on this clonotype: Possible read error: a much larger clone is one base away. The chain has TRBV4-2 and TRBJ2-5; D is perhaps TRBD2 (6 bases). The CDR3 has 16 residues. V lost 1 base and J lost 4, with 16 bases in between. Germline-derived CDR1 and CDR2 are LGHNA and YNFKEQ. This chain's CDR3 is CASSQGGAGLRETQYF. The CDR3 region has the DNA TGTGCCAGCAGCCAAGGCGGGGCAGGGTTGCGAGAGACCCAGTACTTC.

The rearrangement links TRBV6-2 or TRBV6-3 to TRBJ1-5, with TRBD1 matching 8 bases. The germline gives CDR1 MNHEY, CDR2 SVGEGT. J gave up 3 bases and V 5 bases, and 9 bases lay outside the gene matches. The CDR3 consists of 16 residues. This CDR3 is CASSTDRVKYNQPQHF. The CDR3 nucleotides are TGTGCCAGCAGTACGGACAGGGTGAAGTACAATCAGCCCCAGCATTTT.

This clonotype appeared a few times. The chain couples TRBV30 to TRBJ2-4; 7 bases are a match to TRBD1. TRBJ2-7 matches the DNA end more closely, so the J call is doubtful. Germline V gene lookup returns CDR1 GTSNPN and CDR2 SVGIG (reference sequence). This CDR3 contains 13 residues. The CDR3 DNA is TGTGCCTGGACCCAAGGGGGCCCATTCGAGCAGTACTTC. Translated: CAWTQGGPFEQYF.

The rearrangement uses TRBV20-1 and TRBJ2-3, with D unclear. The CDR3 spans 15 residues. V was pared by 3 bases and J by 0 bases, with 13 bases between. Germline assignment: CDR1 DFQATT and CDR2 SNEGSKA (reference sequence). The CDR3 sequence is CSASLWGASTDTQYF. In DNA, the CDR3 is TGCAGTGCTAGTCTGTGGGGTGCTAGCACAGATACGCAGTATTTT.

This clonotype was found a few times. The CDR3 spells CATSRPGGDYEQYF. CDR3 nucleotide sequence: TGTGCCACCAGCCGACCCGGAGGAGACTACGAGCAGTACTTC. The V call is TRBV15, the J call TRBJ2-7; perhaps TRBD2 as D (5 bases). V lost 5 bases to trimming and J lost 3 bases, with 14 bases between them. Germline V gene data show CDR1 as LNHNV and CDR2 as YYDKDF (reference sequence). The CDR3 has 14 amino acids. The complete variable domain, with remaining parts taken from reference TRBV15 and TRBJ2-7, reads DAMVIQNPRYQVTQFGKPVTLSCSQTLNHNVMYWYQQKSSQAPKLLFHYYDKDFNNEADTPDNFQSRRPNTSFCFLDIRSPGLGDTAMYLCATSRPGGDYEQYFGPGTRLTVT.

The V and J genes are TRBV12-3 or TRBV12-4 and TRBJ2-5; D perhaps matches TRBD2 (7 bases). This CDR3 comprises 15 residues. V was trimmed by 3 bases and J by 11 bases, leaving 22 bases between them. The CDR3: CASSLGGRQNNEQYF. CDR3 nucleotides: TGTGCCAGCAGTTTGGGGGGGCGCCAAAACAATGAGCAGTACTTC.

This clonotype was seen ten or more times. The chain joins TRBV6-5 to TRBJ1-2, with 7 bases fitting TRBD1. CDR3 length equals 14 residues. Germline V gene lookup returns CDR1 MNHEY and CDR2 SVGAGI. The J segment lost 8 bases and the V segment lost 6 bases, leaving 12 bases of the junction unmatched. CDR3 nucleotide sequence: TGTGCCAGCAGCTCCGTGACAGGGACACGGGGCTACACCTTC. Its translation is CASSSVTGTRGYTF.

CDR3 sequence (DNA): TGTGCCAGCAGCTTAGCGCCTCGACGGAACTCCTACGAGCAGTACTTC. Translated, it gives CASSLAPRRNSYEQYF. The genes are TRBV7-9 and TRBJ2-7; D unclear. CDR1 and CDR2 from the germline V gene are SEHNR and FQNEAQ (reference sequence). The CDR3 is 16 amino acids. V was trimmed by 0 bases and J by 0 bases, leaving 12 bases between them. Based on the CDR3 plus reference TRBV7-9 and TRBJ2-7, the full variable domain is DTGVSQNPRHKITKRGQNVTFRCDPISEHNRLYWYRQTLGQGPEFLTYFQNEAQLEKSRLLSDRFSAERPKGSFSTLEIQRTEQGDSAMYLCASSLAPRRNSYEQYFGPGTRLTVT.

The CDR3 is CASSQDLTPKETQFF. The CDR3 bases are TGTGCCAGCAGCCAAGATCTCACTCCAAAAGAGACCCAGTTCTTC. The genes are TRBV3-1 and TRBJ2-1; D uncertain. CDR1 LGHDT and CDR2 YNNKEL come from the germline V gene (reference sequence). The CDR3 spans 15 residues. Trimming removed 0 bases at V and 13 bases at J, with 19 bases between.

For this clonotype: This may come from a read error, since a much larger clone is one base off. CDR3 coding DNA: TGCGCCAGCAGCCCCCTTGGGATGGCAGGTGACACTGAAGCTTTCTTT. Translated: CASSPLGMAGDTEAFF. J is TRBJ1-1 and V is TRBV4-1; D is undetermined. This CDR3 is built from 16 residues. The V end lost 4 bases, the J end lost 3 bases, and 18 bases lay between the germline ends. Germline lookup yields CDR1 MGHRA and CDR2 YSYEKL.